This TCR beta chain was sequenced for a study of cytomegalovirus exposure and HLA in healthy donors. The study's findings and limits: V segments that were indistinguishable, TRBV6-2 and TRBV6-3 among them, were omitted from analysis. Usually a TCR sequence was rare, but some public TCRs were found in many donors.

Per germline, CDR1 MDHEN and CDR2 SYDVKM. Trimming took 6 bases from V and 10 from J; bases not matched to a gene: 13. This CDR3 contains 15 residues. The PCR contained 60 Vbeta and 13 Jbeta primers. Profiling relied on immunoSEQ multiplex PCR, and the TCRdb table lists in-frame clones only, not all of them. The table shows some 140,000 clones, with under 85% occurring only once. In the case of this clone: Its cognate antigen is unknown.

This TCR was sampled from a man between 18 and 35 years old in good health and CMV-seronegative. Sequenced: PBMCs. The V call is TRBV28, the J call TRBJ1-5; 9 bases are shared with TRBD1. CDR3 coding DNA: TGTGCCAGCAGAGGACAGGGGCGGGACCAGGATCCCCAGCATTTT. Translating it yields CASRGQGRDQDPQHF.